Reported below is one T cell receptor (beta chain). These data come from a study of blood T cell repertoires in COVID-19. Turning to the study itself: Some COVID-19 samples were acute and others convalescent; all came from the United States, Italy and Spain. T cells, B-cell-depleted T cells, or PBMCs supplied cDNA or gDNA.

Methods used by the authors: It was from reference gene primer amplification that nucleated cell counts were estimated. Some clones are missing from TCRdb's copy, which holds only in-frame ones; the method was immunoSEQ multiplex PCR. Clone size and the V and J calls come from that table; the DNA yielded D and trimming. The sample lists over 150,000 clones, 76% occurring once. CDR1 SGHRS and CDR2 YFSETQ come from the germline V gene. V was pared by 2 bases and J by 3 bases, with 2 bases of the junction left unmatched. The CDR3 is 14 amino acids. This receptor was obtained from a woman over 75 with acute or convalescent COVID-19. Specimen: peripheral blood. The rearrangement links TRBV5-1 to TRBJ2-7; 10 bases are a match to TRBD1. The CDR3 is CASSFGTGVYEQYF. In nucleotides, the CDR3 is TGCGCCAGCAGCTTTGGGACAGGGGTCTACGAGCAGTACTTC.